The 17 T cell receptor beta chains given below trace back to one sample, sequenced in a study of cytomegalovirus exposure and HLA in healthy donors. The PCR was carried out with 60 Vbeta primers and 13 Jbeta primers. Assay: immunoSEQ multiplex PCR; the TCRdb copy retains only in-frame clones and omits some. The table lists 130,000 or so clones. Sequenced: PBMCs. These receptors all stem from a woman aged 55-75 years in good health and CMV-seronegative.

The chain is built from TRBV2 and TRBJ2-3; 7 bases line up with TRBD2. CDR3 length: 15 residues. Germline CDR1 reads SNHLY; CDR2 reads FYNNEI. J gave up 0 bases and V 4 bases, and 4 bases lay outside the gene matches. CDR3 bases: TGTGCCAGCAGTGCTAGCGGAGACAGCACAGATACGCAGTATTTT. The encoded protein is CASSASGDSTDTQYF.

The chain joins TRBV7-3 to TRBJ1-2, with TRBD1 matching 8 bases. This CDR3 spans 15 amino acids. CDR1 is SGHTA and CDR2 is FQGTGA in the germline V gene. J was trimmed by 1 base and V by 5 bases; bases with no gene match: 6. In nucleotides, the CDR3 is TGTGCCAGCAGCCCGACAGGGGTGGGTAACTATGGCTACACCTTC. Its protein is CASSPTGVGNYGYTF.

The chain links TRBV6-5 to TRBJ2-1, with D perhaps matching TRBD1 (5 bases). There are 15 residues in the CDR3. Trimming shortened V by 5 bases and J by 10 bases, and 21 bases separated the two germline ends. Germline lookup yields CDR1 MNHEY and CDR2 SVGAGI. CDR3 amino acids: CASSHPRAGWQEQFF. CDR3 sequence (DNA): TGTGCCAGCAGTCACCCCAGGGCCGGCTGGCAAGAGCAGTTCTTC.

V is TRBV5-1 and J is TRBJ2-3; TRBD2 might be the D (6 bases). The CDR3 consists of 15 residues. V was cut by 5 bases and J by 6 bases, with 19 bases left in between. The germline V gene has CDR1 SGHRS and CDR2 YFSETQ. CDR3 sequence reads: CASRVEGLAHDTQYF. The CDR3, as DNA: TGCGCCAGCAGAGTCGAGGGACTCGCGCACGATACGCAGTATTTT.

J is TRBJ2-7 and V is TRBV2; D call uncertain. The CDR3 length is 11 residues. Germline V gene sequence: CDR1 SNHLY, CDR2 FYNNEI. Trimming left V 9 bases short and J 9 bases short, with 15 bases between. DNA for the CDR3: TGTGCCAGTCCGAGACAAGACCGGCAGTACTTC. Residues: CASPRQDRQYF.

The V and J genes are TRBV5-8 and TRBJ2-7; D is possibly TRBD1 (6 bases). Trimming pared 0 bases from V and 2 bases from J, leaving 12 bases between. Germline V gives CDR1 SGHTS, CDR2 YDEGEE. There are 15 residues in the CDR3. The CDR3 region has the DNA TGTGCCAGCAGCTTGGTAATGCAGGGGACCTACGAGCAGTACTTC. It encodes CASSLVMQGTYEQYF.

J is TRBJ2-2 and V is TRBV9; D uncertain. Germline values: CDR1 SGDLS, CDR2 YYNGEE. The length of the CDR3 is 14 residues. Trimming removed 3 bases from V and 6 bases from J, with 12 bases in between. CDR3 DNA sequence: TGTGCCAGCAGCGCCACCCGAAAGCCCGGGGAGCTGTTTTTT. Translated: CASSATRKPGELFF.

The chain is built from TRBV18 and TRBJ1-1; D gene uncertain. Trimming pared 3 bases from V and 0 bases from J, leaving 11 bases between. Germline V gene lookup returns CDR1 KGHSH and CDR2 LQKENI. The CDR3 is 15 amino acids. Here the CDR3 DNA reads TGTGCCAGCTCACCCCCCGGCGGCATGAACACTGAAGCTTTCTTT. Residues: CASSPPGGMNTEAFF.

The chain carries TRBV11-1 and TRBJ2-2; D may be TRBD1 (6 bases). Germline V gene sequence: CDR1 SGHAT, CDR2 FQDESV (reference sequence). The CDR3 loop spans 18 amino acids. The V and J ends lost 6 bases and 5 bases respectively, with 25 bases between them. CDR3: CASRSYSGTSTETGELFF. CDR3 bases: TGTGCCAGCAGGTCTTATTCCGGGACAAGTACAGAGACCGGGGAGCTGTTTTTT.

The rearrangement uses TRBV18 and TRBJ2-7, with D uncertain. The CDR3 length is 14 residues. The germline gives CDR1 KGHSH, CDR2 LQKENI. V was shortened by 0 bases and J by 1 base, with 7 bases between the two germline ends. CDR3 protein: CASSPPATSYEQYF. In nucleotides, the CDR3 is TGTGCCAGCTCACCACCAGCTACTTCCTACGAGCAGTACTTC. Together with reference TRBV18 and TRBJ2-7, the CDR3 gives the full variable domain: NAGVMQNPRHLVRRRGQEARLRCSPMKGHSHVYWYRQLPEEGLKFMVYLQKENIIDESGMPKERFSAEFPKEGPSILRIQQVVRGDSAAYFCASSPPATSYEQYFGPGTRLTVT.

CDR3 DNA sequence: TGTGCCAGCAGCTTCGGGACAGATACGCAGTATTTT. It translates to CASSFGTDTQYF. J is TRBJ2-3 and V is TRBV7-2; the D is unclear. In germline, CDR1 is SGHTA, CDR2 FQGNSA. Trimming took off 3 bases at V and 3 bases at J, with 4 bases between the two ends. This CDR3 comprises 12 residues.

V is TRBV10-3 and J is TRBJ2-2; perhaps TRBD2 as D (6 bases). The CDR3 is 16 residues long. Trimming took off 9 bases at V and 3 bases at J, with 20 bases between the two ends. Germline CDR1 ENHRY, CDR2 SYGVKD. The CDR3 reads CAMGPRGFSDTGELFF. The CDR3 coding sequence is TGTGCCATGGGTCCCCGGGGGTTCTCGGACACCGGGGAGCTGTTTTTT.

The chain has TRBV5-4 and TRBJ2-1, with TRBD1 as a possible D gene (6 bases). V lost 3 bases and J 4 bases, leaving 14 bases between the germline ends. CDR3 size: 15 residues. Germline CDR1 is SGHNT and CDR2 is YYREEE (reference sequence). The CDR3 reads CASSSTGEAYNEQFF. CDR3 DNA: TGTGCCAGCAGCTCGACAGGTGAGGCTTACAATGAGCAGTTCTTC.

The chain carries TRBV19 and TRBJ2-1; possible D gene TRBD1, 5 bases. This CDR3 spans 14 amino acids. The germline gives CDR1 LNHDA, CDR2 SQIVND (reference sequence). V was cut by 8 bases and J by 3 bases, with 14 bases left in between. CDR3 amino acids: CASCEGQDYNEQFF. The CDR3 DNA is TGTGCCAGTTGCGAAGGACAAGACTACAATGAGCAGTTCTTC.

The chain employs TRBV29-1 and TRBJ2-5, with TRBD1 identical over 7 bases. The CDR3 is made up of 14 amino acids. Germline CDR1 is SQVTM and CDR2 is ANQGSEA. Trimming at V came to 4 bases and at J to 5 bases, leaving 10 bases not matched to a gene. Here the CDR3 reads CSVATDTGAETQYF. Written as DNA, the CDR3 is TGCAGCGTTGCGACAGACACAGGGGCCGAGACCCAGTACTTC.

The chain uses TRBV29-1 and TRBJ2-1; 9 nucleotides line up with TRBD1. Germline assignment: CDR1 SQVTM and CDR2 ANQGSEA. Trimming removed 3 bases from V and 3 bases from J; junction bases left unmatched: 3. The CDR3 spans 14 residues. CDR3 loop: CSVEPGQGYNEQFF. Here the CDR3 DNA reads TGCAGCGTTGAGCCGGGACAGGGCTACAATGAGCAGTTCTTC.

The chain employs TRBV6-1 and TRBJ2-4; 9 positions agree with TRBD1. Germline trimming cut 6 bases from V and 8 bases from J; bases unmatched to any gene: 11. Germline assignment: CDR1 MNHNS and CDR2 SASEGT. The CDR3 runs 15 residues. CDR3 sequence reads: CASSYTGTGRDIQYF. CDR3 DNA sequence: TGTGCCAGCAGCTACACCGGGACAGGGCGAGACATTCAGTACTTC.